This T cell receptor (beta chain) was obtained from a study of T-cell memory formation after mild COVID-19. Study findings and constraints: The finding that pre-infection memory included some responding clones suggested that cross-reactive memory joined.

From the 5' RACE reads, TCRdb called clonotypes with MiXCR, one entry per CDR3 protein. The sample has some 450,000 distinct CDR3 sequences, over 15% seen once. Comments on this clonotype: Its matching antigen is unknown.

Germline V gives CDR1 MNHEY, CDR2 SMNVEV (reference sequence). This CDR3 is 15 amino acids long. Between the trimmed V and J ends, which lost 3 bases and 3 bases, there was a span of 12 bases. The rearrangement uses TRBV27 and TRBJ1-3, with a weak D call TRBD1 (6 bases). The source material was PBMCs or a T cell subset sorted from them (not recorded which). This TCR was sampled from a man aged 18 to 30 who had mild COVID-19 (a few samples of this study predate the infection). Cell type and time point are not known. The CDR3 sequence is CASSFQGSSGNTIYF. The CDR3 region has the DNA TGTGCCAGCAGTTTTCAGGGGTCTAGTGGAAACACCATATATTTT.